These 13 T cell receptor beta chains came from one sample sequenced in a study of breast tumors, draining lymph nodes, adjacent tissues. Samples came from axillary lymph nodes draining the breast cancer. TCRdb fed the multiplex PCR reads into MiXCR, producing one record per CDR3 protein. The sample contains approximately 250,000 distinct CDR3 sequences, approximately 36% of which appear only once. Sequences were obtained from axillary lymph node tissue. Receptors were obtained from a female donor with breast cancer. Some clones in this sample may be carry-over from other donors' samples.

This clonotype was counted a few times. With a much larger clone just one base away, this may be a read error. V is TRBV20-1 and J is TRBJ2-7; D may be TRBD1 (6 bases). V shed 3 bases and J shed 6 bases, with 18 bases lying between them. The CDR3 is 14 amino acids. Germline V gene data show CDR1 as DFQATT and CDR2 as SNEGSKA (reference sequence). For the CDR3, the DNA is TGCAGTGCTAGTAACAGGGTGACCCTCTCCGAGCAGTACTTC. Translating it yields CSASNRVTLSEQYF.

Comments on this clonotype: A clone one base away is much larger, so this may be a read error. This CDR3 is missing its conserved last phenylalanine or tryptophan, likely due to a read error. The CDR3 is CASSSSGSFGSGANVLTS. CDR3 coding DNA: TGTGCCAGCAGCTCATCCGGCAGCTTTGGGTCTGGGGCCAACGTCCTGACTTCC. This chain uses TRBV5-4 with TRBJ2-6; D is unresolved. The CDR3 has 18 amino acids. The germline CDR1 and CDR2 sequences are SGHNT and YYREEE (reference sequence). V lost 3 bases to trimming and J lost 1 base, with 17 bases between them.

This clonotype was detected ten times or more. The chain has TRBV15 and TRBJ2-2, with 8 bases lining up with TRBD2. V trimming: 0 bases; J trimming: 4 bases; junction bases outside the gene matches: 4. The germline CDR1 and CDR2 sequences are LNHNV and YYDKDF (reference sequence). The CDR3 length is 16 residues. In DNA form, the CDR3 reads TGTGCCACCAGCAGAGACAGCGGGAGAGTCACCGGGGAGCTGTTTTTT. It codes for CATSRDSGRVTGELFF. The whole variable domain, filled in from reference TRBV15 and TRBJ2-2, reads DAMVIQNPRYQVTQFGKPVTLSCSQTLNHNVMYWYQQKSSQAPKLLFHYYDKDFNNEADTPDNFQSRRPNTSFCFLDIRSPGLGDTAMYLCATSRDSGRVTGELFFGEGSRLTVL.

This rearrangement joins TRBV18 to TRBJ2-1; 8 bases align to TRBD2. After removal of 5 bases from V and 4 bases from J, the junction contained 4 bases not matched to a gene. Germline-derived CDR1 and CDR2 are KGHSH and LQKENI. The CDR3 has 14 amino acids. This CDR3 is CASSIQRGYNEQFF. The CDR3, as DNA: TGTGCCAGCTCAATCCAGCGGGGGTACAATGAGCAGTTCTTC.

V usage is TRBV20-1 and J usage is TRBJ1-5, with D unresolved. Germline CDR1 DFQATT, CDR2 SNEGSKA (reference sequence). The ends were cut back, 5 bases at V and 7 bases at J, with 15 bases in the middle. The CDR3 has 13 amino acids. CDR3 in amino acids: CSARETSGQPQHF. CDR3 DNA sequence: TGCAGTGCTCGGGAAACTAGCGGCCAGCCCCAGCATTTT.

This clonotype was observed at least ten times. The CDR3 loop reads CASSSGRKQHNEQFF. The CDR3 DNA reads as TGTGCCAGCAGCTCGGGACGGAAACAGCACAATGAGCAGTTCTTC. The chain couples TRBV5-4 to TRBJ2-1; D possibly uses TRBD1 or TRBD2 (5 bases each). CDR1 is SGHNT, CDR2 YYREEE, per germline (reference sequence). CDR3 length: 15 residues. V was trimmed by 3 bases and J by 5 bases, leaving 15 bases between them. The whole variable domain, filled in from reference TRBV5-4 and TRBJ2-1, reads ETGVTQSPTHLIKTRGQQVTLRCSSQSGHNTVSWYQQALGQGPQFIFQYYREEENGRGNFPPRFSGLQFPNYSSELNVNALELDDSALYLCASSSGRKQHNEQFFGPGTRLTVL.

This clonotype was seen ten or more times. The CDR3 sequence is CASSGQGAGNSPLHF. The CDR3 coding sequence is TGTGCCAGCAGCGGACAGGGGGCAGGTAATTCACCCCTCCACTTT. The chain is built from TRBV3-1 and TRBJ1-6; TRBD1 aligns across 11 bases. Germline assignment: CDR1 LGHDT and CDR2 YNNKEL (reference sequence). The CDR3 is 15 amino acids. V lost 5 bases and J lost 6; bases outside the gene matches: 3.

The sample holds many counts of this clonotype. The chain combines TRBV4-3 with TRBJ1-6; D uncertain. The CDR3 runs to 15 residues. The V and J ends lost 5 bases and 8 bases respectively, with 16 bases between them. CDR1 and CDR2 from the germline V gene are LGHNA and YSLEER. The DNA for the CDR3 is TGCGCCAGCAGCTCCTTGGGCTCCTCCGATTCACCCCTCCACTTT. Its protein is CASSSLGSSDSPLHF.

This clonotype was seen ten or more times. The chain is built from TRBV11-2 and TRBJ2-1; 11 bases are shared with TRBD1. J was trimmed by 5 bases and V by 10 bases; bases with no gene match: 10. Per germline, CDR1 SGHAT and CDR2 FQNNGV. This CDR3 comprises 15 residues. The chain's CDR3 is CATRWTGGMNNEQFF. For the CDR3, the DNA is TGTGCCACCCGGTGGACAGGGGGCATGAACAATGAGCAGTTCTTC. The full variable domain, in which reference TRBV11-2 and TRBJ2-1 provide the parts outside the CDR3, is EAGVAQSPRYKIIEKRQSVAFWCNPISGHATLYWYQQILGQGPKLLIQFQNNGVVDDSQLPKDRFSAERLKGVDSTLKIQPAKLEDSAVYLCATRWTGGMNNEQFFGPGTRLTVL.

This clonotype appeared once. A much more abundant neighbour one base away suggests this may be a read error. This chain joins TRBV4-1 and TRBJ1-5; D is unclear. Germline CDR1 MGHRA, CDR2 YSYEKL. Deletions cut 0 bases from V and 3 bases from J, with 12 bases between. This CDR3 comprises 16 residues. CDR3 DNA sequence: TGCGCCAGCAGCCAAGAAGCCTCCTCCCTCAATCAGCCCCAGCATTTT. As protein: CASSQEASSLNQPQHF.

This clonotype was recorded at least ten times. The chain has TRBV7-2 and TRBJ1-4, with TRBD1 identical over 10 bases. This CDR3 comprises 14 residues. From germline, CDR1 is SGHTA and CDR2 FQGNSA. V was pared by 5 bases and J by 6 bases, with 3 bases of the junction left unmatched. The CDR3 here is CASSEGTGDEKLFF. The CDR3 DNA is TGTGCCAGCAGCGAAGGGACAGGGGATGAAAAACTGTTTTTT.

The J gene is TRBJ2-3, the V gene TRBV7-2, with D possibly matching TRBD1 (5 bases). Per the germline V gene, CDR1 is SGHTA and CDR2 is FQGNSA. V was shortened by 6 bases and J by 0 bases, with 13 bases between the two germline ends. The length of the CDR3 is 15 residues. The DNA for the CDR3 is TGTGCCAGCAGGCCAGGGCCCGCGAGCACAGATACGCAGTATTTT. Protein product: CASRPGPASTDTQYF.

This clonotype appeared once. The conserved closing phenylalanine or tryptophan is absent in this CDR3, likely reflecting a read error. The CDR3 region is CASSGVYEQYL. The CDR3 nucleotides read TGTGCCAGCAGTGGGGTCTACGAGCAGTACCTC. V gene TRBV6-1 combines with J gene TRBJ2-7; D uncertain. The CDR3 has 11 amino acids. Per the germline V gene, CDR1 is MNHNS and CDR2 is SASEGT. The ends were cut back, 4 bases at V and 3 bases at J, with 4 bases in the middle.